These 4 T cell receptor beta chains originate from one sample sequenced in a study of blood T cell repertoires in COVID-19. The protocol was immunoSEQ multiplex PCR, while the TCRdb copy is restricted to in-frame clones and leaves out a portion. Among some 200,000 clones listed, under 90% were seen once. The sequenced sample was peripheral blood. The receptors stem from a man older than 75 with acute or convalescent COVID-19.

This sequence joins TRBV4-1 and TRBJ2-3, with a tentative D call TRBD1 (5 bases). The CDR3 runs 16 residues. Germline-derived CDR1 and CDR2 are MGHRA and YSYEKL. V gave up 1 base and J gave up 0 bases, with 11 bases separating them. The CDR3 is CASSQVIRVSTDTQYF. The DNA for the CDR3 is TGCGCCAGCAGCCAAGTAATCAGGGTGAGCACAGATACGCAGTATTTT.

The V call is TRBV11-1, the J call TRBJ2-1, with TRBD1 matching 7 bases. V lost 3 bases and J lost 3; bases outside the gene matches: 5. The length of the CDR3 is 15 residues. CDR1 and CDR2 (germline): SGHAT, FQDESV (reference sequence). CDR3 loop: CASSLQSGGYNEQFF. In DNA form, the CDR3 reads TGTGCCAGCAGCTTGCAATCAGGGGGCTACAATGAGCAGTTCTTC.

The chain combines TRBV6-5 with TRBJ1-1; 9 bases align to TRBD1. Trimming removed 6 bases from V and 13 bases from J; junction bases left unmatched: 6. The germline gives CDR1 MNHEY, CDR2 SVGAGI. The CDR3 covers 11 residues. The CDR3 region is CASRTGQGLFF. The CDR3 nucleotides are TGTGCCAGCAGGACGGGACAGGGACTTTTCTTT.

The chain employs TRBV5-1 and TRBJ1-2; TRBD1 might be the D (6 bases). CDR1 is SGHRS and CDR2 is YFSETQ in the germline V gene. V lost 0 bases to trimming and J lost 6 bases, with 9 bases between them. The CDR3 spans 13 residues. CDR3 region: CASSLDRADGYTF. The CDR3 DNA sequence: TGCGCCAGCAGCTTGGACAGGGCAGATGGCTACACCTTC.